This record looks at one T cell receptor (beta chain) sequence and its context. These data are taken from a study of shared clonotypes between healthy human individuals. The wider study: A couple of women and three men aged 18 to 49 made up the donors.

The unsorted samples had tens of millions of PBMCs used for genomic DNA. The germline CDR1 and CDR2 sequences are LNHDA and SQIVND (reference sequence). V lost 1 base and J lost 0, with 5 bases in between. The CDR3 is 14 residues long. Measured with immunoSEQ multiplex PCR; TCRdb has only the in-frame clones, and not every one. The repertoire holds about 600,000 clones, with around 81% as singletons. The receptor comes from a woman between 40 and 55 years old in good health. Some clones in this sample may be carry-over from other donors' samples. The rearrangement joins TRBV19 to TRBJ2-3; D might be TRBD2 (5 bases). Sequencing was performed on PBMCs. CDR3 sequence reads: CASSIGESTDTQYF. In DNA form, the CDR3 reads TGTGCCAGTAGTATAGGGGAGAGCACAGATACGCAGTATTTT.